This T cell receptor beta chain came from a study of OX40 agonist ivuxolimab in advanced cancers. The wider study: The patients received agonistic anti-OX40 (CD134) antibody ivuxolimab. A history of anti-PD-1, anti-PD-L1 or anti-CTLA-4 therapy was acceptable, and more than 30% had some. The study, taken as a whole, reports: Clonal expansion from baseline to week 6 occurred in both CD4+ and CD8+ T cells.

Only in-frame clones appear in the TCRdb table, and some are missing; sequencing was by immunoSEQ multiplex PCR. The profile shows approximately 60,000 clones, more than 70% of them singletons. Turning to this clone: Its antigen remains unidentified.

This CDR3 is 13 amino acids long. V lost 2 bases, J lost 5 bases, and 6 bases lay in between. Germline assignment: CDR1 SGHAT and CDR2 FQNNGV. This rearrangement joins TRBV11-2 to TRBJ2-2; TRBD1 is a possible D gene (6 bases). The specimen comprised CD4+ or CD8+ T cells sorted from blood, sampled in a trial of the OX40 agonist ivuxolimab. The sequence came from an adult with an advanced solid tumor such as melanoma, head and neck, liver or kidney cancer. CDR3 region: CASSLQGTGELFF. In DNA form, the CDR3 reads TGTGCCAGCAGCTTACAGGGGACCGGGGAGCTGTTTTTT. Complete variable domain (other parts from reference TRBV11-2 and TRBJ2-2): EAGVAQSPRYKIIEKRQSVAFWCNPISGHATLYWYQQILGQGPKLLIQFQNNGVVDDSQLPKDRFSAERLKGVDSTLKIQPAKLEDSAVYLCASSLQGTGELFFGEGSRLTVL.